This is a list of T cell receptor beta chains from one sample in a study of blood T cell repertoires in COVID-19. Assay used: immunoSEQ multiplex PCR; TCRdb lists only in-frame clones, some missing. Here the sample spans roughly 110,000 clones, 85% to 95% being singletons. The source material was peripheral blood. These receptors were obtained from a woman aged 25 to 39 with acute or convalescent COVID-19. CDR3s leave out the opening cysteine and the closing phenylalanine or tryptophan. Each record gives: D gene, J gene, V gene, CDR3 protein. The D gene is left open where the match is weak.

>.|TRBJ1-1|TRBV7-9
ASSLGVMNTEAF
>.|TRBJ1-2|TRBV27
ASSLGGNYGYT
>TRBD2|TRBJ2-2|TRBV14
ASSHGPSGWGTGELF
>TRBD1|TRBJ1-3|TRBV5-1
ASSLTHGQGQNTIY
>.|TRBJ1-3|TRBV3-1/TRBV3-2
ASSQGQFLSGNTIY
>.|TRBJ1-3|TRBV28
ASSFRESSGNTIY
>TRBD1|TRBJ1-3|TRBV6-6
ASTTTGGYGNTIY
>TRBD1|TRBJ1-1|TRBV19
ASSQDREVPEAF
>.|TRBJ2-1|TRBV11-2
ASSLDLANEQF
>.|TRBJ2-7|TRBV27
ASSWGSRYEQY
>.|TRBJ2-5|TRBV11-3
ASSPLSGETQY
>TRBD2|TRBJ2-7|TRBV5-5
ASSIALAGGPYEQY
>.|TRBJ1-2|TRBV5-5
ASSLNPGLNYGYT
>TRBD2|TRBJ2-7|TRBV4-1
ASSQLAGSSSYEQY
>TRBD1|TRBJ2-5|TRBV5-4
ASSQPGQGRETQY
>.|TRBJ2-7|TRBV28
ASPPAGRSSYEQY
>.|TRBJ2-1|TRBV7-3
ASSFTLRSASSYNEQF
>.|TRBJ2-1|TRBV10-3
ATYGTENNEQF
>TRBD1|TRBJ2-7|TRBV2
ASSADREFYEQY
>.|TRBJ1-1|TRBV10-2
ASSDRGMNTEAF